This T cell receptor (beta chain) appears in the sequencing data of a study of blood T cell repertoires in COVID-19. Study overall: COVID-19 samples from acute and convalescent phases originated in the United States, Italy and Spain. PBMCs, B-cell-depleted T cells, or T cells were the source of the cDNA or gDNA that made up the material.

CDR3 length equals 14 residues. CDR1 and CDR2 (germline): KGHDR, SFDVKD. Trimming pared 5 bases from V and 2 bases from J, leaving 12 bases between. Using immunoSEQ multiplex PCR, the repertoire was profiled, and TCRdb retains in-frame clones only, with some absent. Of approximately 240,000 clones listed, approximately 85% are singletons. The sequencing sample was made of peripheral blood. This chain links TRBV24-1 with TRBJ2-7; D possibly corresponds to TRBD2 (6 bases). This TCR was recovered from a man aged 45-60 years with acute or convalescent COVID-19. In DNA form, the CDR3 reads TGTGCCACCAGTGGGAGCGGAGGGACCTACGAGCAGTACTTC. Protein product: CATSGSGGTYEQYF.